These T cell receptor beta chains were read from a single sample in a study of radiotherapy plus CTLA-4 blockade in lung cancer. Profiled with immunoSEQ multiplex PCR; TCRdb holds only in-frame clones, not every one. The table includes roughly 50,000 clones, around four fifths detected once. This specimen was peripheral blood, taken from a patient treated with radiotherapy plus ipilimumab. The source is a human donor with non-small cell lung cancer whose response to radiotherapy plus ipilimumab could not be evaluated. CDR3s include the opening cysteine and the closing phenylalanine or tryptophan. Each record gives: J gene, clone size, D gene, V gene, CDR3 DNA, CDR3 protein. A D gene is named only where the DNA matches it firmly. Part of the rows lack a size; the others show once, few, many or a class for expanded clones.

>TRBJ1-5|once|.|TRBV28
TGTGCCAGCAGCGAGGGTGGGACTCAAGGCTATCAGCCCCAGCATTTT
CASSEGGTQGYQPQHF
>TRBJ2-5|.|TRBD2|TRBV7-3
TGTGCCAGCAGCTTAGCGGGAGGACAAGAGACCCAGTACTTC
CASSLAGGQETQYF
>TRBJ1-3|.|TRBD1|TRBV29-1
TGCAGCGGGGGGGACAGGGCCTCTGGAAACACCATATATTTT
CSGGDRASGNTIYF
>TRBJ2-2|once|TRBD2|TRBV6-6
TGTGCCAGCAGGTCGGGACTAGCGGGAAACACCGGGGAGCTGTTTTTT
CASRSGLAGNTGELFF
>TRBJ1-1|.|.|TRBV25-1
TGTGCCAGCAGTGAATTGGGGTACTCAAGGGGGAACACTGAAGCCTTCTTT
CASSELGYSRGNTEAFF
>TRBJ2-3|.|.|TRBV11-2
TGTGCCAGCAGCCTCCGTTTCACAGATACGCAGTATTTT
CASSLRFTDTQYF
>TRBJ1-4|once|.|TRBV7-6
TGTGCCAGCAGCCCCACGGGGGGCCCAACTAATGAAAAACTGTTTTTT
CASSPTGGPTNEKLFF
>TRBJ1-1|.|.|TRBV5-1
TGCGCCAGCAGCCTTCAGGGGTGGGACACTGAAGCTTTCTTT
CASSLQGWDTEAFF
>TRBJ2-1|.|.|TRBV4-3
TGCGCCAGCAGCCAAGGGGGCTTAGGAAATAACAATGAGCAGTTCTTC
CASSQGGLGNNNEQFF
>TRBJ2-1|.|TRBD1|TRBV28
TGTGCCAGCAGTTTACAGGGGGCGAAGAATGAGCAGTTCTTC
CASSLQGAKNEQFF
>TRBJ2-7|.|TRBD2|TRBV6-4
TGTGCCAGCAGTGACTCCATTTATTTAGCGGGAGAAGGAACCTACGAGCAGTACTTC
CASSDSIYLAGEGTYEQYF
>TRBJ2-7|.|.|TRBV19
TGTGCCAGTAGTGCACACACCTCGACAGTTACCTACGAGCAGTACTTC
CASSAHTSTVTYEQYF
>TRBJ2-7|.|.|TRBV5-6
TGTGCCAGCAGCCCACTGGGCACAGCCTCCTACGAGCAGTACTTC
CASSPLGTASYEQYF
>TRBJ2-1|once|TRBD2|TRBV25-1
TGTGCCAGCAGTGAATTGGCGGGAGGTCTTATCAATGAGCAGTTCTTC
CASSELAGGLINEQFF
>TRBJ2-3|.|.|TRBV9
TGTGCCAGCAGCGTAGTGGATAGCGGCAGCACAGATACGCAGTATTTT
CASSVVDSGSTDTQYF
>TRBJ1-5|.|.|TRBV28
TGTGCCAGCAGTTTATACAGGGCCCGGGATCAGCCCCAGCATTTT
CASSLYRARDQPQHF
>TRBJ2-2|.|.|TRBV11-3
TGTGCCAGCAGCTTGGGGAGTCAAAACACCGGGGAGCTGTTTTTT
CASSLGSQNTGELFF
>TRBJ2-7|.|TRBD1|TRBV7-9
TGTGCCAGCAGCTTAGTCTCCGGGACAGGGGATTACGAGCAGTACTTC
CASSLVSGTGDYEQYF
>TRBJ1-2|.|TRBD1|TRBV27
TGTGCCAGCAGTTTAGCCTACTCCGGCAGGGGGCCTCCTGGCTACACCTTC
CASSLAYSGRGPPGYTF
>TRBJ2-3|.|.|TRBV4-3
TGCGCCAGCAACCAGGGGCTAGCGAGCACAGATACGCAGTATTTT
CASNQGLASTDTQYF
>TRBJ2-1|.|.|TRBV5-1
TGCGCCAGCAGCTTGAAGGGGAATGAGCAGTTCTTC
CASSLKGNEQFF
>TRBJ2-7|.|TRBD1|TRBV10-3
TGTGCCATCAGTGTGTCTCGGGACAGCTCCTCGCAGTACTTC
CAISVSRDSSSQYF
>TRBJ2-2|.|TRBD1|TRBV6-1
TGTGCCAGCAGCGCACCGGGACAGGGCCGCGGGGAGCTGTTTTTT
CASSAPGQGRGELFF
>TRBJ1-5|.|.|TRBV28
TGTGCCAGCAGTCCCCCCCCCATGGTGCGGAGCAATCAGCCCCAGCATTTT
CASSPPPMVRSNQPQHF
>TRBJ1-5|.|.|TRBV19
TGTGCCAGTAGTATAGGATCGGGAAAACAGCCCCAGCATTTT
CASSIGSGKQPQHF
>TRBJ2-7|.|.|TRBV28
TGTGCCAGCAGTTTGAGTCACGAGCAGTACTTC
CASSLSHEQYF
>TRBJ1-1|.|TRBD1|TRBV6-5
TGTGCCAGCAGTTGGTCAGGGGGCCGAGGTACTGAAGCTTTCTTT
CASSWSGGRGTEAFF
>TRBJ1-5|.|.|TRBV6-1
TGTGCCACCCATAGGATGGCGGGCAATCAGCCCCAGCATTTT
CATHRMAGNQPQHF
>TRBJ1-1|.|.|TRBV7-2
TGTGCCAGCAGCTTAGGTCCAGTTGCCGGCAGACGGGGCACTGAAGCTTTCTTT
CASSLGPVAGRRGTEAFF
>TRBJ1-1|.|TRBD1|TRBV2
TGTGCCAGCAGTCTGACAGGGCCGAACACTGAAGCTTTCTTT
CASSLTGPNTEAFF
>TRBJ2-7|.|.|TRBV7-8
TGTGCCAGCAGCTCCACCGGGACTCCCTACGAGCAGTACTTC
CASSSTGTPYEQYF
>TRBJ2-7|.|TRBD1|TRBV27
TGTGCCAGCAGTTTAAGTACAGGGGATTCCTACGAGCAGTACTTC
CASSLSTGDSYEQYF
>TRBJ2-3|.|.|TRBV30
TGTGCCTGGAGGGAAGGGGTAAACTCAGATACGCAGTATTTT
CAWREGVNSDTQYF
>TRBJ1-2|.|.|TRBV19
TGTGCCAGTAGTATTGCGGCTCCGGGGTTCTCTGGCTACACCTTC
CASSIAAPGFSGYTF
>TRBJ1-2|.|.|TRBV6-5
TGTGCCAGCAGTTACTCGGGCAGTACTAACTATGGCTACACCTTC
CASSYSGSTNYGYTF